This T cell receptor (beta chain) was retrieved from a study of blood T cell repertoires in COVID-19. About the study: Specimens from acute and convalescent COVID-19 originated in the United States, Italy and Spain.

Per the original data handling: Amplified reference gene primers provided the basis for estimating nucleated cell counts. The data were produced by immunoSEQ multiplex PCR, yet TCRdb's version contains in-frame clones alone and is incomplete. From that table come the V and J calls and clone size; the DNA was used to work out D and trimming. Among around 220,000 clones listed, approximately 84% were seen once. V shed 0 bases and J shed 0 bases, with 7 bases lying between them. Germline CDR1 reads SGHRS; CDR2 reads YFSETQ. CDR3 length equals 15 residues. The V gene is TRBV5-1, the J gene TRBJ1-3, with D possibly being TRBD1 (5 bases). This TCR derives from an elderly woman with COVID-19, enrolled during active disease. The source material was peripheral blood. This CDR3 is CASSLAQGSGNTIYF. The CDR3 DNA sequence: TGCGCCAGCAGCTTGGCTCAGGGCTCTGGAAACACCATATATTTT.